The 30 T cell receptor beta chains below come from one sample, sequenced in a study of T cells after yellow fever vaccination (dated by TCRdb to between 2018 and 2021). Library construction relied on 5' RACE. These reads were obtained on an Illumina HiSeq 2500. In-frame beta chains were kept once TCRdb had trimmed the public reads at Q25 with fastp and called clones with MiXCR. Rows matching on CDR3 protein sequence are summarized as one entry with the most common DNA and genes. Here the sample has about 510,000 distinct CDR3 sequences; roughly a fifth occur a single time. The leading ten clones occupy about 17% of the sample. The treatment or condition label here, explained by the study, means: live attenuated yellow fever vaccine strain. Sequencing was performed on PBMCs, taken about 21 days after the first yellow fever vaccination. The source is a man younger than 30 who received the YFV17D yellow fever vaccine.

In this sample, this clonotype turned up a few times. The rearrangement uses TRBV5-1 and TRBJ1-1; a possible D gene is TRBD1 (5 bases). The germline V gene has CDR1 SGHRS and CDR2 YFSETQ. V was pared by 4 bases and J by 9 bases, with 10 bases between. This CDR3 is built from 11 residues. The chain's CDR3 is CASSRDAKAFF. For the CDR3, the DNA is TGCGCCAGCAGCAGGGACGCTAAAGCTTTCTTT.

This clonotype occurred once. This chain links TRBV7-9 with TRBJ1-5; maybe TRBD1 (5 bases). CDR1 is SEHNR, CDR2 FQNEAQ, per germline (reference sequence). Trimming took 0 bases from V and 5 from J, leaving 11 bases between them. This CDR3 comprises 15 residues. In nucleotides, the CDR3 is TGTGCCAGCAGCTTAGCGGGGGGGATGGATCAGCCCCAGCATTTT. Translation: CASSLAGGMDQPQHF.

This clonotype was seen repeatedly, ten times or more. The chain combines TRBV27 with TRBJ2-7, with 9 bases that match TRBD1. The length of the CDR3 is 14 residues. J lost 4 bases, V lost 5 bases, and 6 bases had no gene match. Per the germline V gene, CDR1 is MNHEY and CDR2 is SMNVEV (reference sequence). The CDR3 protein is CASSPGQGKYEQYV. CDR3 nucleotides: TGTGCCAGCAGTCCTGGACAGGGGAAGTACGAGCAGTACGTC.

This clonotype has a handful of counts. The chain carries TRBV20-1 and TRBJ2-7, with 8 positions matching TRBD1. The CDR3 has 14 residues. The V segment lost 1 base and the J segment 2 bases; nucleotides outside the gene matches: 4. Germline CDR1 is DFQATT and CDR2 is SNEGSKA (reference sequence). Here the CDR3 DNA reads TGCAGTGCTAGAGGCCAGGGGGCTACCTACGAGCAGTACTTC. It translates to CSARGQGATYEQYF.

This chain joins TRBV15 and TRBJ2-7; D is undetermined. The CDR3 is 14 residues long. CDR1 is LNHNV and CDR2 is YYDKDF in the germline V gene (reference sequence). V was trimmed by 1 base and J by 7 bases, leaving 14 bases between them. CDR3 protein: CATSRAGSPYEQYV. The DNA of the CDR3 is TGTGCCACCAGCAGAGCGGGCAGCCCTTATGAGCAGTACGTC.

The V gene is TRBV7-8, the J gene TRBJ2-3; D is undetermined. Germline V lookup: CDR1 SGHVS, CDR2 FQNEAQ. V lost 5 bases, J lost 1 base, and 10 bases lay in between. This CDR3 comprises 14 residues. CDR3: CASSEKIGTDTQYF. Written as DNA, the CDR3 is TGTGCCAGCAGCGAAAAGATAGGCACAGATACGCAGTATTTT.

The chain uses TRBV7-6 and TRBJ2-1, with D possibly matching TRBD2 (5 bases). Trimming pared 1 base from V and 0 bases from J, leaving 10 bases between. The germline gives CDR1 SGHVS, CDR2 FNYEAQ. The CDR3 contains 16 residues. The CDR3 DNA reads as TGTGCCAGCAGCTTAGTTTTGGGGAGCTCCTACAATGAGCAGTTCTTC. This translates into CASSLVLGSSYNEQFF.

CDR3 amino acids: CAWSVVGSYEQYF. DNA for the CDR3: TGTGCCTGGAGTGTAGTAGGGTCCTACGAGCAGTACTTC. The rearrangement links TRBV30 to TRBJ2-7; D is unresolved. Germline CDR1 and CDR2: GTSNPN and SVGIG (reference sequence). CDR3 size: 13 residues. V was clipped by 0 bases and J by 1 base, with 7 bases between them.

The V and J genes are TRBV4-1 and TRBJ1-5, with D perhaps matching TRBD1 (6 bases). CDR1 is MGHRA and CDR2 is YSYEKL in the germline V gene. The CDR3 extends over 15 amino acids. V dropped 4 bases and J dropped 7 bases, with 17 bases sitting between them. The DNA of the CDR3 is TGCGCCAGCAGCCGATCGGACAGACTGAGCCAGCCCCAGCATTTT. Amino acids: CASSRSDRLSQPQHF.

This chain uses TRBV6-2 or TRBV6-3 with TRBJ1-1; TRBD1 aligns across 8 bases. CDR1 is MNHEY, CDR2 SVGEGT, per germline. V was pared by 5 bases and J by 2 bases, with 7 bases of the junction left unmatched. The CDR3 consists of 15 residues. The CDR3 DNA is TGTGCCAGCAGTCCCGACAGGGGCGAAAACACTGAAGCTTTCTTT. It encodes CASSPDRGENTEAFF.

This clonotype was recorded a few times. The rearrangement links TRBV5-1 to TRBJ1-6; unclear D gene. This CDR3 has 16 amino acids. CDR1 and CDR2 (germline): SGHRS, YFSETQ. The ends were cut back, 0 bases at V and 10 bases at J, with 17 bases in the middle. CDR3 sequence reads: CASSLDSAGSRSPLHF. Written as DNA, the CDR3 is TGCGCCAGCAGCTTGGATAGCGCAGGTTCGAGGTCACCCCTCCACTTT.

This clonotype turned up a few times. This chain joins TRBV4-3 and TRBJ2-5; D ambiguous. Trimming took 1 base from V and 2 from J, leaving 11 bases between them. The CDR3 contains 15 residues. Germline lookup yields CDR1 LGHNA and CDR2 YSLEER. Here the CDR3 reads CASSQGSIRQETQYF. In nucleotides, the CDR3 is TGCGCCAGCAGCCAAGGAAGTATCAGGCAAGAGACCCAGTACTTC.

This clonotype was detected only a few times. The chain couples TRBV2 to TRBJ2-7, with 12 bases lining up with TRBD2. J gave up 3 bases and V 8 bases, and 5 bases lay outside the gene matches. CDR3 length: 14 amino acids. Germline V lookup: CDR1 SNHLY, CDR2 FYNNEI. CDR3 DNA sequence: TGTGCCAGCGGGGGACTAGCGGGTAACTACGAGCAGTACGTC. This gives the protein CASGGLAGNYEQYV.

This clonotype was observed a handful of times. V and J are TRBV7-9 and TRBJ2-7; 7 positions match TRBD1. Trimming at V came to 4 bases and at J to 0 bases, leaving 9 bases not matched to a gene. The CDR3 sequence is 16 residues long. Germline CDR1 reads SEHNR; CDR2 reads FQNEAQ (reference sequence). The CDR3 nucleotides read TGTGCCAGCAGCTCCCCAGGGGGTAAGAGCTCCTACGAGCAGTACTTC. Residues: CASSSPGGKSSYEQYF.

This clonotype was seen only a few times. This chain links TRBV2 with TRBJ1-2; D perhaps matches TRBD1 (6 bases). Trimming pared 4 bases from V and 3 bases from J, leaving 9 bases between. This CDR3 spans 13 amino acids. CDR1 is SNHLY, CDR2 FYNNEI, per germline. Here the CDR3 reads CASSGRTDYGYTF. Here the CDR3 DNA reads TGTGCCAGCAGTGGACGGACAGACTATGGCTACACCTTC.

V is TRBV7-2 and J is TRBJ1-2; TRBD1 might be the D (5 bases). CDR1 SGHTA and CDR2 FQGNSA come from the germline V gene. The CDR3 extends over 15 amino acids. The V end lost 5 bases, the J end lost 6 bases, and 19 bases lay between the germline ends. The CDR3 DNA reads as TGTGCCAGCAGCCCCTGGGGGGGAGGAAGGGATGGCTACACCTTC. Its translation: CASSPWGGGRDGYTF.

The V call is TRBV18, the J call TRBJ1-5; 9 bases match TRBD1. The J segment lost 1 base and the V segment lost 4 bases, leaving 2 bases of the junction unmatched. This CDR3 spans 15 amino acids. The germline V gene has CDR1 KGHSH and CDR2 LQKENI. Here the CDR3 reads CASSHRGQSNQPQHF. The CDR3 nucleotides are TGTGCCAGCTCACACAGGGGGCAGAGCAATCAGCCCCAGCATTTT.

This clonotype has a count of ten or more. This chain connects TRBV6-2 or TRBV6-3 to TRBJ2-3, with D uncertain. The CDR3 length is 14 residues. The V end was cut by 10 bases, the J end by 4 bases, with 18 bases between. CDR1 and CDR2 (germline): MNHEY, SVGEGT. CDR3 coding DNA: TGTGCCACTGACGGTTCGGATCGACCAGATACGCAGTATTTT. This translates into CATDGSDRPDTQYF.

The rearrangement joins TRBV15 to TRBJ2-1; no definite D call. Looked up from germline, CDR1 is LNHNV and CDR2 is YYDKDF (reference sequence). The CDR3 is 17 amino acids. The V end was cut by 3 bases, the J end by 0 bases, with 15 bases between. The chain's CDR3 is CATSSFDGGSSYNEQFF. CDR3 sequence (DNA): TGTGCCACCAGCAGCTTTGACGGCGGAAGCTCCTACAATGAGCAGTTCTTC.

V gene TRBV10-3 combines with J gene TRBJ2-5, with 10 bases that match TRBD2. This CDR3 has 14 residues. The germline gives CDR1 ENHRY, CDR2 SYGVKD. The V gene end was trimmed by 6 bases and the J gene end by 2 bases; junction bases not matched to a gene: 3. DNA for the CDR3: TGTGCCATCAGGGGGACTAGCGATCAAGAGACCCAGTACTTC. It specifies CAIRGTSDQETQYF.

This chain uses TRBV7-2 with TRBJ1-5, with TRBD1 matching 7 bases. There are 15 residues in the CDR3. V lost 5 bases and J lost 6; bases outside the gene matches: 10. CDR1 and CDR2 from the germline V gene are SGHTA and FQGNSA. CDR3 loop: CASSPGQAFSQPQHF. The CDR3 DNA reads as TGTGCCAGCAGCCCTGGACAGGCCTTCAGTCAGCCCCAGCATTTT.

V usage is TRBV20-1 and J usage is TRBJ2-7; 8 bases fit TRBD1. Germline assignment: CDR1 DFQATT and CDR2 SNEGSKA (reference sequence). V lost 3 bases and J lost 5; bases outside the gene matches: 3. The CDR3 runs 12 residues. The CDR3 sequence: CSASGQGNEQYF. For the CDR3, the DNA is TGCAGTGCTAGCGGACAGGGTAACGAGCAGTACTTC.

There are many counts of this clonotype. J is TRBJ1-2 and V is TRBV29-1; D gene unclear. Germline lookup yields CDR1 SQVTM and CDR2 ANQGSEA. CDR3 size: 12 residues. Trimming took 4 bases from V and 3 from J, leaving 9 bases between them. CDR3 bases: TGCAGCGTTGCCCCGGGTGACTATGGCTACACCTTC. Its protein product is CSVAPGDYGYTF.

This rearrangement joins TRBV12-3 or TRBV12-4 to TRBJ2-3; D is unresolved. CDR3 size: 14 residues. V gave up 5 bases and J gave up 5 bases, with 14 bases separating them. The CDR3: CASSPPYPGDTQYF. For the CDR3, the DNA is TGTGCCAGCAGTCCCCCTTACCCGGGAGATACGCAGTATTTT.

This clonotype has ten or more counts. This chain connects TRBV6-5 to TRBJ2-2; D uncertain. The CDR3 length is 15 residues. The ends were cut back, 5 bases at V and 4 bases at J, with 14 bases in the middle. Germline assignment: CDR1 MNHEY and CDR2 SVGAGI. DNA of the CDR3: TGTGCCAGCAGTCCTGCGACCCGGAGCACCGGGGAGCTGTTTTTT. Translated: CASSPATRSTGELFF.

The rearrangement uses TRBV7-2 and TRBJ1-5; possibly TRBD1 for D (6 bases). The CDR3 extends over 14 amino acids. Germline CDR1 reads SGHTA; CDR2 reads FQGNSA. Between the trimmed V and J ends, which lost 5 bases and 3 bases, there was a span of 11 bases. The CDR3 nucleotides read TGTGCCAGCAGCCCCGGACAGTACAATCAGCCCCAGCATTTT. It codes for CASSPGQYNQPQHF.

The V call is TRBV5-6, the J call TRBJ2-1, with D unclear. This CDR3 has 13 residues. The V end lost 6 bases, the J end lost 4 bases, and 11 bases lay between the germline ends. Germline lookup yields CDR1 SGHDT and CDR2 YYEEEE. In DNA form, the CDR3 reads TGTGCCAGCAACCATGACGGGTACAATGAGCAGTTCTTC. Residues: CASNHDGYNEQFF. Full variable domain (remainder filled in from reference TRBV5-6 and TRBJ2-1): DAGVTQSPTHLIKTRGQQVTLRCSPKSGHDTVSWYQQALGQGPQFIFQYYEEEERQRGNFPDRFSGHQFPNYSSELNVNALLLGDSALYLCASNHDGYNEQFFGPGTRLTVL.

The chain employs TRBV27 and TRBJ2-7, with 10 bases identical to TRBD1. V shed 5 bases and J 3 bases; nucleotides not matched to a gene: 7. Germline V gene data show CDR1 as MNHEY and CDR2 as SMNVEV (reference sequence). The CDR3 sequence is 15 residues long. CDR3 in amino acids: CASSTRTGGYYEQYF. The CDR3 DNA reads TGTGCCAGCAGTACCCGGACAGGGGGATACTACGAGCAGTACTTC.

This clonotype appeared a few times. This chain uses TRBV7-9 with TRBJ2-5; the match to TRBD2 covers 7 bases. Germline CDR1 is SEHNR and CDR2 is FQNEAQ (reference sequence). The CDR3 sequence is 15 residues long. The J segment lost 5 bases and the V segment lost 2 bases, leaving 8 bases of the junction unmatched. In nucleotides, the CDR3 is TGTGCCAGCAGCTTAAGGAGCGGGGACGGGGAGACCCAGTACTTC. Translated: CASSLRSGDGETQYF.

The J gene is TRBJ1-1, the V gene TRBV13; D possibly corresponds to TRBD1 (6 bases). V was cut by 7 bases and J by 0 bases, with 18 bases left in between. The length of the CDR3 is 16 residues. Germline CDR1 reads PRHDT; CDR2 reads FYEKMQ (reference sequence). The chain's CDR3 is CASTNWEQGMNTEAFF. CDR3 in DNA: TGTGCCAGCACCAATTGGGAGCAGGGGATGAACACTGAAGCTTTCTTT. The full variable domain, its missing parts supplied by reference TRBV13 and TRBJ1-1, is AAGVIQSPRHLIKEKRETATLKCYPIPRHDTVYWYQQGPGQDPQFLISFYEKMQSDKGSIPDRFSAQQFSDYHSELNMSSLELGDSALYFCASTNWEQGMNTEAFFGQGTRLTVV.